This T cell receptor beta chain derives from a study of control samples from healthy donors and cancer patients. As to this clone: Relative to the germline gene, one junction end is altered; a read error may explain this.

The CDR3 contains 10 residues. Germline V gene data show CDR1 as SGHTS and CDR2 as YDEGEE. Only in-frame clones appear in the TCRdb table, and some are missing; sequencing was by immunoSEQ multiplex PCR. The sample has approximately 100,000 clones, more than 85% seen once. This clonotype was sampled from a man aged 30-40 years in good health. The specimen was blood. V usage is TRBV5-8 and J usage is TRBJ2-3, with a tentative D call TRBD1 (6 bases). CDR3 amino acids: CASSHRDTIF. In DNA form, the CDR3 reads TGTGCCAGCAGCCACCGGGACACCATTTTT.